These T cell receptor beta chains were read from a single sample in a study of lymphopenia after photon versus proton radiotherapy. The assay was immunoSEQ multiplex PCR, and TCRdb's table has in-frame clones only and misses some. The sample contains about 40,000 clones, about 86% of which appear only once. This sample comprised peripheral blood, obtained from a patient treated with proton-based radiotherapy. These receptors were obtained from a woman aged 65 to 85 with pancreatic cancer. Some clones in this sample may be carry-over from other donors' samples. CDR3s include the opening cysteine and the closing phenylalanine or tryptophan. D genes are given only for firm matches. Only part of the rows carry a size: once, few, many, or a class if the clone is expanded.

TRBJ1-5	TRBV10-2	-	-	CASTGALDQPQHF	TGCGCCAGCACGGGGGCGCTGGATCAGCCCCAGCATTTT
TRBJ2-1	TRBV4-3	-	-	CASSQEAADIYNEQFF	TGCGCCAGCAGCCAAGAAGCCGCGGATATCTACAATGAGCAGTTCTTC
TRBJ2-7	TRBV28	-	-	CASSLSLSDYEQYF	TGTGCCAGCAGTTTATCCCTCTCCGATTACGAGCAGTACTTC
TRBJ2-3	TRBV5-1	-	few	CASSLVGVKRLTQYF	TGCGCCAGCAGCTTGGTCGGGGTAAAGCGATTGACGCAGTATTTT
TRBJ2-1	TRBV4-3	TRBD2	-	CASSQEMGLAGYRYNEQFF	TGCGCCAGCAGCCAAGAGATGGGACTAGCGGGATATCGGTACAATGAGCAGTTCTTC
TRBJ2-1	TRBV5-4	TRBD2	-	CASSLVGGRGYNEQFF	TGTGCCAGCAGCTTGGTAGGCGGGAGAGGTTACAATGAGCAGTTCTTC
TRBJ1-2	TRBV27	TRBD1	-	CASSFGQGGGYTF	TGTGCCAGCAGTTTCGGACAGGGTGGAGGCTACACCTTC
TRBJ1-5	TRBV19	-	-	CATRDTGYNQPQHF	TGTGCCACCCGGGACACCGGGTACAATCAGCCCCAGCATTTT
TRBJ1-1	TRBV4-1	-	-	CASSRQSWMNTEAFF	TGCGCCAGCAGCCGGCAATCGTGGATGAACACTGAAGCTTTCTTT
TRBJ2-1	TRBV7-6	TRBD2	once	CASSSTSGRGFEQFF	TGTGCCAGCAGCTCCACTAGCGGGAGGGGTTTTGAGCAGTTCTTC
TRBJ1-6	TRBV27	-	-	CASRTTGSSYNSPLHF	TGTGCCAGCAGGACGACAGGTAGCTCCTATAATTCACCCCTCCACTTT
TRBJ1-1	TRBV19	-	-	CASSQKENTEAFF	TGTGCCAGTAGTCAAAAGGAGAACACTGAAGCTTTCTTT
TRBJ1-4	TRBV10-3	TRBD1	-	CAISESGTGNEKLFF	TGTGCCATCAGTGAGTCCGGGACAGGGAATGAAAAACTGTTTTTT
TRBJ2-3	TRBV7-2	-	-	CASSLSPSGDTQYF	TGTGCCAGCAGCTTATCTCCGAGCGGGGATACGCAGTATTTT
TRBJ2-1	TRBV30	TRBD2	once	CAWMALGTSGGEQFF	TGTGCCTGGATGGCTCTAGGGACTAGCGGAGGTGAGCAGTTCTTC
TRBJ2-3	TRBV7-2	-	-	CASSTAASDTDTQYF	TGTGCCAGCAGCACCGCGGCCAGCGACACAGATACGCAGTATTTT
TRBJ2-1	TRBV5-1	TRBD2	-	CASSPLLAGAINEQFF	TGCGCCAGCAGCCCTTTACTAGCGGGAGCGATCAATGAGCAGTTCTTC
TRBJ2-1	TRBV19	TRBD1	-	CASSTGQVYNEQFF	TGTGCCAGTAGTACAGGACAGGTCTACAATGAGCAGTTCTTC
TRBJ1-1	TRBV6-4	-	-	CASSDSDRNTEAFF	TGTGCCAGCAGTGACTCAGACCGGAACACTGAAGCTTTCTTT
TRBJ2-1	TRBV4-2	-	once	CASSPGLIVSYNEQFF	TGTGCCAGCAGCCCTGGGCTTATAGTTTCCTACAATGAGCAGTTCTTC
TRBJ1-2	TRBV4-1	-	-	CASSQEQGANYGYTF	TGCGCCAGCAGCCAAGAACAGGGCGCTAACTATGGCTACACCTTC
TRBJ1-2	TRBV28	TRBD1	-	CASSGRGQGWGGYTF	TGTGCCAGCAGTGGCCGGGGACAGGGATGGGGAGGCTACACCTTC
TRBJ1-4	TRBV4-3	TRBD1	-	CASSHGTGATNEKLFF	TGCGCCAGCAGCCATGGGACAGGAGCAACTAATGAAAAACTGTTTTTT
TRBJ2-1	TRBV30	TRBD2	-	CAWSPSGRTYEQFF	TGTGCCTGGAGTCCTAGCGGGCGGACCTATGAGCAGTTCTTC
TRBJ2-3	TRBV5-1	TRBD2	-	CASRPLAGGPSGTDTQYF	TGCGCCAGCAGACCTCTAGCGGGAGGGCCCTCAGGCACAGATACGCAGTATTTT
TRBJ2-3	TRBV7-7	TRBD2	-	CASSATSGREDTQYF	TGTGCTAGCAGCGCAACTAGCGGGAGGGAAGATACGCAGTATTTT
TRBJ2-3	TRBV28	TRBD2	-	CASSSGRATDTQYF	TGTGCCAGCAGTAGCGGGAGGGCCACAGATACGCAGTATTTT
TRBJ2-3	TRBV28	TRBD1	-	CASSFRGVTGTDTQYF	TGTGCCAGCAGTTTCAGAGGTGTGACAGGGACAGATACGCAGTATTTT
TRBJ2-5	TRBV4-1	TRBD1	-	CASSPQSRTGGQTQYF	TGCGCCAGCAGCCCTCAATCGCGGACAGGGGGACAGACCCAGTACTTC
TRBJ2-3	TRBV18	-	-	CASSPPGLDGTDTQYF	TGTGCCAGCTCACCACCGGGGTTGGACGGCACAGATACGCAGTATTTT
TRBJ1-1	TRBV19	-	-	CASSIGETDTEAFF	TGTGCCAGTAGTATTGGGGAGACAGACACTGAAGCTTTCTTT
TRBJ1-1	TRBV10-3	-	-	CAISDVGLNTEAFF	TGTGCCATCAGTGATGTAGGGCTGAACACTGAAGCTTTCTTT
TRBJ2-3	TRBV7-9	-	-	CASSSNRGDTQYF	TGTGCCAGCAGCTCTAACCGGGGTGATACGCAGTATTTT
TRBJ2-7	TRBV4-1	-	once	CASSHQLHAAYEQYF	TGCGCCAGCAGCCATCAACTACACGCAGCCTACGAGCAGTACTTC
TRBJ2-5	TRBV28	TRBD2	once	CASSGRAGAIRETQYF	TGTGCCAGCAGTGGGCGAGCGGGAGCAATTCGTGAGACCCAGTACTTC
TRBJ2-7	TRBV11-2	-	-	CASSFVGSSYEQYF	TGTGCCAGCAGCTTTGTGGGTAGCTCCTACGAGCAGTACTTC
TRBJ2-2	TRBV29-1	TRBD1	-	CSVKTGGNSGELFF	TGCAGCGTGAAGACAGGGGGAAACAGCGGGGAGCTGTTTTTT
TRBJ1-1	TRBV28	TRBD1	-	CASPRDRDGLTSTEAFF	TGTGCCAGCCCCCGTGACAGGGACGGGCTAACAAGCACTGAAGCTTTCTTT
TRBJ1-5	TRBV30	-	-	CAWSGDRDTNQPQHF	TGTGCCTGGTCAGGGGACCGGGACACTAATCAGCCCCAGCATTTT
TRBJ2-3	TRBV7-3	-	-	CASSLGGTDTQYF	TGTGCCAGCAGCTTAGGCGGCACAGATACGCAGTATTTT
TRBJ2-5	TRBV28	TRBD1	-	CASSFSGTVQETQYF	TGTGCCAGCAGTTTCTCCGGGACAGTCCAAGAGACCCAGTACTTC
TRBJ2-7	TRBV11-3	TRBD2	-	CASAPGGSSYEQYF	TGTGCCAGCGCACCGGGAGGGAGCTCCTACGAGCAGTACTTC
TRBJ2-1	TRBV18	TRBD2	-	CASSPPGLAGWGEQFF	TGTGCCAGCTCACCACCCGGACTAGCGGGATGGGGTGAGCAGTTCTTC
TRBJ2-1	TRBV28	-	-	CASREGGDYNEQFF	TGTGCCAGCAGGGAGGGGGGGGATTACAATGAGCAGTTCTTC
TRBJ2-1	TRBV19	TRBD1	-	CATEHETQGVYEQFF	TGTGCCACCGAACACGAGACACAGGGGGTTTATGAGCAGTTCTTC
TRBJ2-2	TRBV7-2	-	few	CASSFFSGGLTGELFF	TGTGCCAGCAGCTTCTTTTCTGGGGGGCTTACCGGGGAGCTGTTTTTT
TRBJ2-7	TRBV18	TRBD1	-	CASSLPGQGVYEQYF	TGTGCCAGCTCACTGCCGGGACAGGGAGTCTACGAGCAGTACTTC
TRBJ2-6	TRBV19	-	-	CASKAPGANVLTF	TGTGCCAGTAAGGCCCCTGGGGCCAACGTCCTGACTTTC
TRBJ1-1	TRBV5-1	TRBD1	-	CASSRDRGLTEAFF	TGCGCCAGCAGCAGAGACAGGGGGCTTACTGAAGCTTTCTTT
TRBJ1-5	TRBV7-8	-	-	CASSLEGFISNQPQHF	TGTGCCAGCAGCTTAGAGGGATTCATTAGCAATCAGCCCCAGCATTTT
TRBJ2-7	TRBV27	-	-	CASSSSDGYEQYF	TGTGCCAGCAGTTCCAGTGACGGGTACGAGCAGTACTTC
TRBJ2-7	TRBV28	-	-	CASSTTVSYEQYF	TGTGCCAGCAGCACTACAGTCTCCTACGAGCAGTACTTC
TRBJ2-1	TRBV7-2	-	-	CASSLDVAQRYNEQFF	TGTGCCAGCAGCTTAGACGTAGCGCAACGTTACAATGAGCAGTTCTTC